What follows are 31 T cell receptor beta chains derived from one specimen sequenced in a study of shared clonotypes between healthy human individuals. This table comes from immunoSEQ multiplex PCR, and its TCRdb copy is limited to in-frame clones, with some not included. The sample carries about 180,000 clones, roughly 93% recorded once. Source material: naive CD4+ T cells sorted from blood. Described subset: CD45RA+ positively selected. Every receptor here comes from a woman in her twenties or thirties in good health.

The chain is built from TRBV28 and TRBJ2-3, with D unresolved. Germline CDR1 is MDHEN and CDR2 is SYDVKM. V lost 5 bases and J 8 bases, leaving 17 bases between the germline ends. The CDR3 sequence is 14 residues long. This chain's CDR3 is CASSTWTTPSTQYF. The CDR3 coding sequence is TGTGCCAGCAGTACATGGACCACCCCCAGTACGCAGTATTTT. The entire variable domain, with the rest obtained from reference TRBV28 and TRBJ2-3, is as follows: DVKVTQSSRYLVKRTGEKVFLECVQDMDHENMFWYRQDPGLGLRLIYFSYDVKMKEKGDIPEGYSVSREKKERFSLILESASTNQTSMYLCASSTWTTPSTQYFGPGTRLTVL.

The chain uses TRBV25-1 and TRBJ1-2; 11 bases line up with TRBD1. Germline values: CDR1 MGHDK, CDR2 SYGVNS. V lost 3 bases and J lost 4; bases outside the gene matches: 7. This CDR3 has 16 residues. CDR3 sequence (DNA): TGTGCCAGCAGTGACGCGGACAGGGGGCAGGTCTATGGCTACACCTTC. Protein sequence: CASSDADRGQVYGYTF.

The chain joins TRBV9 to TRBJ2-2; no clear D gene. V was clipped by 0 bases and J by 7 bases, with 13 bases between them. In germline, CDR1 is SGDLS, CDR2 YYNGEE. The CDR3 contains 15 residues. CDR3 sequence reads: CASSVVGQSGGELFF. CDR3 nucleotide sequence: TGTGCCAGCAGCGTAGTCGGGCAGAGTGGCGGGGAGCTGTTTTTT.

The chain uses TRBV5-1 and TRBJ1-4; D is unclear. The germline gives CDR1 SGHRS, CDR2 YFSETQ. There are 14 residues in the CDR3. The V gene lost 4 bases and the J gene lost 0 bases, with 7 bases spanning the gap. CDR3 region: CASSQQSTNEKLFF. CDR3 nucleotides: TGCGCCAGCAGCCAGCAGTCAACTAATGAAAAACTGTTTTTT.

On this clone: A junction end diverges from the germline sequence, so it may reflect a read error. J is TRBJ1-5 and V is TRBV18, with 7 bases lining up with TRBD1. In germline, CDR1 is KGHSH, CDR2 LQKENI. The CDR3 has 15 residues. The DNA of the CDR3 is TGTTCCAGCTCACCACGGGACAGTGGCAATCAGCCCCAGCATTTT. As protein: CSSSPRDSGNQPQHF. Full variable domain (missing parts from reference TRBV18 and TRBJ1-5): NAGVMQNPRHLVRRRGQEARLRCSPMKGHSHVYWYRQLPEEGLKFMVYLQKENIIDESGMPKERFSAEFPKEGPSILRIQQVVRGDSAAYFCSSSPRDSGNQPQHFGDGTRLSIL.

As concerns this clone: Other DNA sequences in the same sample also yield this CDR3. The chain recombines TRBV5-1 with TRBJ1-1; D remains unclear. Germline V gene sequence: CDR1 SGHRS, CDR2 YFSETQ. CDR3 length: 13 amino acids. Trimming removed 0 bases from V and 1 base from J, with 4 bases in between. CDR3 sequence (DNA): TGCGCCAGCAGCTTGGGGAGGAACACTGAAGCTTTCTTT. It is translated as CASSLGRNTEAFF.

The V and J genes are TRBV18 and TRBJ2-7, with TRBD2 matching 10 bases. This CDR3 comprises 18 residues. Germline CDR1 and CDR2: KGHSH and LQKENI. With 4 bases clipped from V and 7 bases from J, the junction kept 19 bases outside the gene matches. Here the CDR3 reads CASSLGLAPLGSSSEQYF. CDR3 DNA: TGTGCCAGCTCACTGGGACTAGCGCCCCTCGGCAGTTCGTCGGAGCAGTACTTC.

The chain employs TRBV5-8 and TRBJ1-4; 7 positions match TRBD1. V shed 1 base, J shed 8 bases, and the junction held 8 bases outside the gene matches. CDR1 is SGHTS and CDR2 is YDEGEE in the germline V gene. This CDR3 region has 15 residues. The CDR3 here is CASSLNGDSSEKLFF. Written as DNA, the CDR3 is TGTGCCAGCAGCTTGAACGGGGACAGCTCAGAAAAACTGTTTTTT.

The chain recombines TRBV7-9 with TRBJ2-6; TRBD1 matches 8 bases. Germline V gene data show CDR1 as SEHNR and CDR2 as FQNEAQ (reference sequence). CDR3 length: 16 residues. The J segment lost 1 base and the V segment lost 5 bases, leaving 4 bases of the junction unmatched. The CDR3 DNA is TGTGCCAGCAGCCGAACAGGGGGATCTGGGGCCAACGTCCTGACTTTC. Translating gives CASSRTGGSGANVLTF.

The chain recombines TRBV6-5 with TRBJ2-5, with TRBD1 matching over 11 bases. Germline CDR1 MNHEY, CDR2 SVGAGI. The CDR3 has 15 amino acids. J lost 4 bases, V lost 0 bases, and 1 base had no gene match. CDR3 sequence reads: CASSYSGQGGETQYF. In nucleotides, the CDR3 is TGTGCCAGCAGTTACTCGGGACAGGGGGGAGAGACCCAGTACTTC.

The gene calls are TRBV18 and TRBJ1-4; TRBD1 might be the D (5 bases). The V gene lost 3 bases and the J gene lost 5 bases, with 10 bases spanning the gap. This CDR3 has 14 residues. The germline V gene encodes CDR1 KGHSH and CDR2 LQKENI. The CDR3 DNA sequence: TGTGCCAGCTCACCGGGGCAGGGCAATGAAAAACTGTTTTTT. Its protein is CASSPGQGNEKLFF.

The chain recombines TRBV7-9 with TRBJ2-7, with 10 bases matching TRBD1. J was trimmed by 5 bases and V by 4 bases; bases with no gene match: 11. The CDR3 consists of 16 residues. The germline V gene has CDR1 SEHNR and CDR2 FQNEAQ (reference sequence). CDR3 loop: CASSWNTGTGDHEQYF. The DNA of the CDR3 is TGTGCCAGCAGCTGGAACACCGGGACAGGGGACCACGAGCAGTACTTC.

The chain employs TRBV5-1 and TRBJ2-2; the match to TRBD2 covers 7 bases. The CDR3 is 13 amino acids. The J segment lost 7 bases and the V segment lost 7 bases, leaving 7 bases of the junction unmatched. Germline V gene data show CDR1 as SGHRS and CDR2 as YFSETQ. CDR3 region: CASANGRGGELFF. CDR3 DNA: TGCGCCAGCGCCAATGGGAGGGGCGGGGAGCTGTTTTTT.

This clone is a singleton in its sample. The chain links TRBV5-1 to TRBJ2-7; 8 bases align to TRBD1. Germline CDR1 reads SGHRS; CDR2 reads YFSETQ. CDR3 length: 15 residues. V lost 0 bases and J lost 2; bases outside the gene matches: 4. CDR3 in amino acids: CASSLGTGYAYEQYF. Written as DNA, the CDR3 is TGCGCCAGCAGCTTGGGGACAGGGTACGCCTACGAGCAGTACTTC.

The chain employs TRBV11-3 and TRBJ2-5; 8 nucleotides match TRBD1. The J call could be wrong; TRBJ2-7 is a better fit for the DNA end. The CDR3 has 14 residues. Germline V gene lookup returns CDR1 SGHNT and CDR2 YENEEA. The CDR3 DNA sequence: TGTGCCAGCAGCAGGAGACAGGGGACCTACGAGCAGTACTTC. It encodes CASSRRQGTYEQYF.

V is TRBV27 and J is TRBJ2-7; D unclear. Trimming left V 6 bases short and J 0 bases short, with 15 bases between. Germline loops: CDR1 MNHEY, CDR2 SMNVEV (reference sequence). This CDR3 has 15 residues. CDR3 region: CASRPFYSVSYEQYF. The CDR3 DNA reads as TGTGCCAGCAGACCGTTTTACTCTGTCTCCTACGAGCAGTACTTC.

This clone was detected only once. This chain joins TRBV5-1 and TRBJ1-6, with 10 nucleotides matching TRBD1. V lost 6 bases to trimming and J lost 9 bases; unmatched junction nucleotides: 3. Germline values: CDR1 SGHRS, CDR2 YFSETQ. The CDR3 is made up of 13 amino acids. The CDR3 protein is CASTWTGGSPLHF. CDR3 nucleotide sequence: TGCGCCAGCACCTGGACAGGGGGTTCACCCCTCCACTTT. The full variable domain, rest sourced from reference TRBV5-1 and TRBJ1-6, is KAGVTQTPRYLIKTRGQQVTLSCSPISGHRSVSWYQQTPGQGLQFLFEYFSETQRNKGNFPGRFSGRQFSNSRSEMNVSTLELGDSALYLCASTWTGGSPLHFGNGTRLTVT.

V is TRBV7-2 and J is TRBJ2-3; D is uncertain. The CDR3 runs to 13 residues. Germline V gene data show CDR1 as SGHTA and CDR2 as FQGNSA. V gave up 1 base and J gave up 1 base, with 3 bases separating them. As DNA, the CDR3 is TGTGCCAGCAGCTTAGAGCGCACAGATACGCAGTATTTT. This encodes CASSLERTDTQYF.

This chain joins TRBV19 and TRBJ1-2, with 10 positions matching TRBD1. The CDR3 consists of 13 residues. Germline CDR1 LNHDA, CDR2 SQIVND (reference sequence). The J segment lost 8 bases and the V segment lost 6 bases, leaving 6 bases of the junction unmatched. CDR3 sequence: CASRKTGGAGYTF. DNA for the CDR3: TGTGCCAGTAGGAAGACAGGGGGCGCGGGCTACACCTTC.

The chain links TRBV7-2 to TRBJ1-5; tentatively, D is TRBD1 (6 bases). V shed 5 bases and J shed 9 bases, with 14 bases lying between them. This CDR3 is 13 amino acids long. Germline loops: CDR1 SGHTA, CDR2 FQGNSA. CDR3 loop: CASSIGQWGPQHF. CDR3 in DNA: TGTGCCAGCAGCATAGGACAGTGGGGGCCCCAGCATTTT.

This chain joins TRBV5-5 and TRBJ1-3; 9 bases map to TRBD1. The CDR3 has 17 amino acids. V shed 1 base, J shed 0 bases, and the junction held 5 bases outside the gene matches. Per the germline V gene, CDR1 is SGHKS and CDR2 is YYEKEE (reference sequence). The CDR3 here is CASSLLQGASSGNTIYF. DNA for the CDR3: TGTGCCAGCAGCTTGCTACAGGGGGCTTCCTCTGGAAACACCATATATTTT.

This chain joins TRBV18 and TRBJ2-3, with D uncertain. The CDR3 runs to 15 residues. Germline V gives CDR1 KGHSH, CDR2 LQKENI. V was cut by 1 base and J by 0 bases, with 8 bases left in between. The CDR3 region has the DNA TGTGCCAGCTCACCACTAGGTGGTAGCACAGATACGCAGTATTTT. It is translated as CASSPLGGSTDTQYF.

CDR3 amino acids: CASSFTGGEGTEAFF. CDR3 coding DNA: TGCGCCAGCAGCTTTACAGGGGGCGAGGGAACTGAAGCTTTCTTT. This chain joins TRBV5-1 and TRBJ1-1; 9 bases align to TRBD1. Unmatched junction bases numbered 7, after V lost 2 bases and J lost 5 bases. This CDR3 has 15 amino acids. Germline CDR1 SGHRS, CDR2 YFSETQ.

The chain uses TRBV6-5 and TRBJ2-3; D is unclear. This CDR3 is 12 amino acids long. Germline CDR1 reads MNHEY; CDR2 reads SVGAGI. Trimming stripped 4 bases from V and 6 bases from J, with 8 bases between. CDR3 coding DNA: TGTGCCAGCAGTTCTCCCTTGGATACGCAGTATTTT. This encodes CASSSPLDTQYF.

In DNA, the CDR3 is TGTGCCAGTAGTATGGGACATGGGACTAGCGGGAGTTACGAGCAGTACTTC. It specifies CASSMGHGTSGSYEQYF. The chain joins TRBV19 to TRBJ2-7; 14 bases align to TRBD2. J gave up 4 bases and V 3 bases, and 8 bases lay outside the gene matches. This CDR3 has 17 residues. The germline gives CDR1 LNHDA, CDR2 SQIVND (reference sequence).

The rearrangement joins TRBV19 to TRBJ2-7; D is possibly TRBD2 (5 bases). The germline V and J ends were trimmed by 6 bases and 6 bases, with 12 bases remaining between them. The CDR3 contains 12 residues. Germline V gene lookup returns CDR1 LNHDA and CDR2 SQIVND (reference sequence). The CDR3 sequence is CASSETGFEQYF. For the CDR3, the DNA is TGTGCCAGTAGCGAAACGGGATTCGAGCAGTACTTC.

Concerning this clone itself: An end of the junction does not agree with germline; a read error may underlie this. The chain couples TRBV18 to TRBJ2-7; either TRBD1 or TRBD2 may fit D (5 bases each). The CDR3 sequence is 13 residues long. CDR1 is KGHSH, CDR2 LQKENI, per germline. The CDR3 protein is CTSSPSGTHVTDF. In DNA form, the CDR3 reads TGTACCAGCTCACCCTCCGGGACCCACGTTACGGACTTC.

The chain combines TRBV2 with TRBJ2-3, with TRBD2 matching over 8 bases. The CDR3 has 14 amino acids. From germline, CDR1 is SNHLY and CDR2 FYNNEI. With V trimmed by 8 bases and J by 0 bases, 4 bases remained unmatched. CDR3 sequence reads: CASGREVSTDTQYF. The CDR3 DNA is TGTGCCAGCGGGCGGGAGGTGAGCACAGATACGCAGTATTTT.

The V gene is TRBV18, the J gene TRBJ2-7, with 13 bases aligning to TRBD2. CDR1 is KGHSH, CDR2 LQKENI, per germline. CDR3 length: 17 residues. Unmatched junction bases numbered 5, after V lost 3 bases and J lost 0 bases. The CDR3 DNA is TGTGCCAGCTCACCTGGACTAGCGGGAGTTGGCTCCTACGAGCAGTACTTC. It specifies CASSPGLAGVGSYEQYF.

CDR3 loop: CASSRDILAPWGEQYF. CDR3 nucleotides: TGTGCCAGCAGCCGGGATATACTAGCGCCATGGGGCGAGCAGTACTTC. The chain employs TRBV11-2 and TRBJ2-7, with 7 bases that match TRBD2. This CDR3 has 16 residues. V lost 5 bases to trimming and J lost 6 bases; unmatched junction nucleotides: 16. CDR1 and CDR2 from the germline V gene are SGHAT and FQNNGV.

The V call is TRBV5-6, the J call TRBJ2-5; 7 bases map to TRBD1. Judging by the DNA end, TRBJ2-7 fits better; the J call may be wrong. The CDR3 length is 14 residues. Germline V gene lookup returns CDR1 SGHDT and CDR2 YYEEEE. CDR3 DNA: TGTGCCAGCAGCTACGACAGGGTAACCTACGAGCAGTACTTC. It specifies CASSYDRVTYEQYF.